This passage covers 32 T cell receptor beta chains from one sample sequenced in a study of blood T cell repertoires in COVID-19. Generated by immunoSEQ multiplex PCR, the TCRdb table keeps only in-frame clones and is missing some. The data show under 300,000 clones, nearly 90% seen once. Sequenced: peripheral blood. These receptors were collected from a woman aged 55-70 years with COVID-19, enrolled during active disease.

The chain has TRBV6-2 or TRBV6-3 and TRBJ1-1; 7 bases align to TRBD1. V lost 2 bases and J lost 5; bases outside the gene matches: 5. CDR1 and CDR2 (germline): MNHEY, SVGEGT. CDR3 size: 14 residues. CDR3: CASSYVAGGTEAFF. In DNA, the CDR3 is TGTGCCAGCAGTTACGTGGCAGGGGGGACTGAAGCTTTCTTT.

The chain combines TRBV7-9 with TRBJ2-7; the match to TRBD2 covers 14 bases. Trimming cost V 3 bases and J 6 bases; bases outside gene matches: 4. Germline V lookup: CDR1 SEHNR, CDR2 FQNEAQ (reference sequence). The CDR3 has 15 amino acids. The CDR3 region has the DNA TGTGCCAGCAGCTTCGGACTAGCGGGGGGCGGCGAGCAGTACTTC. This translates into CASSFGLAGGGEQYF.

The rearrangement joins TRBV7-2 to TRBJ2-1; 14 bases map to TRBD2. This CDR3 contains 16 residues. CDR1 and CDR2 (germline): SGHTA, FQGNSA. Trimming cost V 1 base and J 8 bases; bases outside gene matches: 4. Here the CDR3 reads CASSLGRLAGGDEQFF. CDR3 coding DNA: TGTGCCAGCAGCTTAGGGAGACTAGCGGGGGGGGATGAGCAGTTCTTC.

This sequence joins TRBV9 and TRBJ1-6; no reliable D call. Trimming took off 0 bases at V and 9 bases at J, with 10 bases between the two ends. The CDR3 consists of 14 residues. CDR1 and CDR2 from the germline V gene are SGDLS and YYNGEE. CDR3: CASSVAQDLSPLHF. The CDR3 nucleotides are TGTGCCAGCAGCGTAGCTCAGGATCTTTCACCCCTCCACTTT.

The chain has TRBV7-2 and TRBJ1-2, with D unresolved. From germline, CDR1 is SGHTA and CDR2 FQGNSA. The CDR3 has 14 amino acids. Trimming left V 1 base short and J 3 bases short, with 9 bases between. CDR3 protein: CASSLGQAYYGYTF. CDR3 nucleotides: TGTGCCAGCAGCTTAGGGCAGGCTTACTATGGCTACACCTTC.

V gene TRBV2 combines with J gene TRBJ1-1; D not certain. V was shortened by 4 bases and J by 0 bases, with 9 bases between the two germline ends. The CDR3 runs to 14 residues. The germline V gene encodes CDR1 SNHLY and CDR2 FYNNEI. CDR3 amino acids: CASSVGHMNTEAFF. In nucleotides, the CDR3 is TGTGCCAGCAGTGTCGGTCATATGAACACTGAAGCTTTCTTT.

This clone turned up a few times. The chain has TRBV6-5 and TRBJ1-1; 9 bases map to TRBD1. The CDR3 has 16 residues. V gave up 4 bases and J gave up 8 bases; unmatched junction bases: 14. Germline-derived CDR1 and CDR2 are MNHEY and SVGAGI. The CDR3 loop reads CASSFTRGQGWPEAFF. As DNA, the CDR3 is TGTGCCAGCAGTTTCACCCGGGGACAGGGATGGCCCGAAGCTTTCTTT.

The genes are TRBV5-8 and TRBJ1-5, with D unresolved. The V and J ends lost 2 bases and 7 bases respectively, with 7 bases between them. This CDR3 has 12 amino acids. The germline V gene encodes CDR1 SGHTS and CDR2 YDEGEE. CDR3 nucleotide sequence: TGTGCCAGCAGCTTCAGTCGCCAGCCCCAGCATTTT. It is translated as CASSFSRQPQHF.

J is TRBJ1-6 and V is TRBV4-2; D may be TRBD1 (5 bases). V lost 1 base, J lost 8 bases, and 15 bases lay in between. Per germline, CDR1 LGHNA and CDR2 YNFKEQ. There are 16 residues in the CDR3. The CDR3 region has the DNA TGTGCCAGCAGCCAAGGGGGCTCCAACGTTTATTCACCCCTCCACTTT. Translation gives CASSQGGSNVYSPLHF.

The chain combines TRBV7-2 with TRBJ1-5; no clear D gene. Per germline, CDR1 SGHTA and CDR2 FQGNSA. The V end was cut by 6 bases, the J end by 4 bases, with 13 bases between. The CDR3 is 14 residues long. The CDR3 sequence: CASSSHPLNQPQHF. In DNA, the CDR3 is TGTGCCAGCAGTTCTCATCCCCTAAATCAGCCCCAGCATTTT.

The chain links TRBV28 to TRBJ2-1, with 7 positions matching TRBD1. V dropped 6 bases and J dropped 4; count of bases not matched to a gene: 6. CDR1 and CDR2 (germline): MDHEN, SYDVKM. The CDR3 runs to 14 residues. The CDR3 DNA is TGTGCCAGCAGGGAGACAGGGAGATACAATGAGCAGTTCTTC. Encoded protein: CASRETGRYNEQFF.

The chain combines TRBV5-4 with TRBJ2-7; TRBD1 matches at 9 bases. Per the germline V gene, CDR1 is SGHNT and CDR2 is YYREEE (reference sequence). After removal of 3 bases from V and 4 bases from J, the junction contained 2 bases not matched to a gene. The CDR3 contains 13 residues. The CDR3 sequence: CASSYDRGYEQYF. The CDR3 DNA follows: TGTGCCAGCAGCTATGACAGGGGGTACGAGCAGTACTTC.

This chain links TRBV18 with TRBJ1-2; a weak D match, TRBD1 (5 bases). The CDR3 runs to 15 residues. The germline CDR1 and CDR2 sequences are KGHSH and LQKENI. The V end lost 3 bases, the J end lost 1 base, and 12 bases lay between the germline ends. The CDR3 DNA follows: TGTGCCAGCTCACCGATACAGGAACTTAACTATGGCTACACCTTC. Translation: CASSPIQELNYGYTF.

The chain recombines TRBV5-6 with TRBJ1-1; a possible D gene is TRBD1 (5 bases). The V and J ends lost 1 base and 11 bases respectively, with 18 bases between them. CDR3 length: 14 amino acids. Per the germline V gene, CDR1 is SGHDT and CDR2 is YYEEEE. The CDR3 region is CASSLQGQRAEAFF. CDR3 nucleotide sequence: TGTGCCAGCAGCTTGCAGGGCCAGAGAGCCGAGGCTTTCTTT.

The chain recombines TRBV19 with TRBJ2-3; a possible D gene is TRBD2 (6 bases). Germline assignment: CDR1 LNHDA and CDR2 SQIVND (reference sequence). V shed 2 bases and J shed 0 bases, with 9 bases lying between them. The CDR3 runs 15 residues. In nucleotides, the CDR3 is TGTGCCAGTAGTATACAGGGACTTAGCACAGATACGCAGTATTTT. Amino acids: CASSIQGLSTDTQYF.

V is TRBV27 and J is TRBJ2-2; 8 bases agree with TRBD1. This CDR3 has 16 residues. Germline V gives CDR1 MNHEY, CDR2 SMNVEV (reference sequence). V was pared by 6 bases and J by 4 bases, with 10 bases of the junction left unmatched. The CDR3 loop is CASRAGGPLGTGELFF. DNA of the CDR3: TGTGCCAGCAGGGCAGGGGGCCCATTGGGCACCGGGGAGCTGTTTTTT.

The V call is TRBV9, the J call TRBJ2-3, with 10 bases identical to TRBD2. With V trimmed by 4 bases and J by 5 bases, 7 bases remained unmatched. Germline V gene lookup returns CDR1 SGDLS and CDR2 YYNGEE. The CDR3 contains 15 residues. For the CDR3, the DNA is TGTGCCAGCAGCAGGGATAGCGGGGGGTTAGATACGCAGTATTTT. Residues: CASSRDSGGLDTQYF.

This clone was picked up a small number of times. The chain couples TRBV19 to TRBJ1-2; D unresolved. The CDR3 spans 12 residues. Germline values: CDR1 LNHDA, CDR2 SQIVND (reference sequence). The germline V and J ends were trimmed by 9 bases and 7 bases, with 15 bases remaining between them. In nucleotides, the CDR3 is TGTGCCAGCACCACTGGGCTGGTTGGCTACACCTTC. Translated, it gives CASTTGLVGYTF.

J is TRBJ1-1 and V is TRBV10-3; TRBD1 is a possible D gene (5 bases). This CDR3 contains 13 residues. The V gene lost 6 bases and the J gene lost 1 base, with 9 bases spanning the gap. CDR1 ENHRY and CDR2 SYGVKD come from the germline V gene. The CDR3 region has the DNA TGTGCCATCAGCAAGACAGAGAACACTGAAGCTTTCTTT. Translated: CAISKTENTEAFF.

This chain links TRBV9 with TRBJ1-6; D ambiguous. CDR3 length: 16 amino acids. With 0 bases removed from V and 0 bases from J, the gap between germline ends came to 7 bases. The V gene's germline CDR1 is SGDLS and CDR2 YYNGEE. Written as DNA, the CDR3 is TGTGCCAGCAGCGTAGGCGGGAGCTCCTATAATTCACCCCTCCACTTT. It codes for CASSVGGSSYNSPLHF.

CDR3 DNA sequence: TGTGCCAGCAGCTTAAGGCCCCAGGGGGTATTGGATTCACCCCTCCACTTT. Translation gives CASSLRPQGVLDSPLHF. This chain uses TRBV7-3 with TRBJ1-6, with 7 bases matching TRBD1. The CDR3 length is 17 residues. Trimming cost V 1 base and J 8 bases; bases outside gene matches: 11. Germline V CDR1 and CDR2: SGHTA, FQGTGA.

A single count supports this clone. This chain connects TRBV18 to TRBJ1-3; D gene uncertain. With 5 bases removed from V and 4 bases from J, the gap between germline ends came to 12 bases. Germline values: CDR1 KGHSH, CDR2 LQKENI. The CDR3 consists of 14 residues. CDR3 region: CASSSTATGNTIYF. DNA of the CDR3: TGTGCCAGCTCATCTACAGCTACCGGAAACACCATATATTTT.

The CDR3 sequence: CASSLQQGGYGYTF. The DNA for the CDR3 is TGTGCCAGCAGCTTACAACAGGGGGGCTATGGCTACACCTTC. The chain is built from TRBV11-2 and TRBJ1-2; 8 bases agree with TRBD1. Germline trimming cut 2 bases from V and 4 bases from J; bases unmatched to any gene: 3. Germline CDR1 reads SGHAT; CDR2 reads FQNNGV. The CDR3 length is 14 residues.

As DNA, the CDR3 is TGCGCCAGCAGAGGGCAGGGGAACACCGGGGAGCTGTTTTTT. Residues: CASRGQGNTGELFF. The V and J genes are TRBV4-3 and TRBJ2-2, with a weak D call TRBD1 (5 bases). V was trimmed by 6 bases and J by 1 base, leaving 9 bases between them. The CDR3 spans 14 residues. The germline V gene has CDR1 LGHNA and CDR2 YSLEER.

V gene TRBV28 combines with J gene TRBJ1-2; D is unclear. CDR1 and CDR2 (germline): MDHEN, SYDVKM. V was clipped by 6 bases and J by 4 bases, with 9 bases between them. The CDR3 loop spans 12 amino acids. DNA of the CDR3: TGTGCCAGCAGCCCCATAGCCTATGGCTACACCTTC. This gives the protein CASSPIAYGYTF.

The chain has TRBV7-2 and TRBJ2-7; TRBD1 agrees at 9 bases. The length of the CDR3 is 16 residues. The V gene's germline CDR1 is SGHTA and CDR2 FQGNSA. With 1 base clipped from V and 2 bases from J, the junction kept 6 bases outside the gene matches. This CDR3 is CASSLVGTGRPYEQYF. The CDR3 DNA reads as TGTGCCAGCAGCTTAGTGGGGACAGGGAGGCCCTACGAGCAGTACTTC.

This chain uses TRBV6-4 with TRBJ2-4, with D tentatively TRBD1 (5 bases). From germline, CDR1 is MRHNA and CDR2 SNTAGT. This CDR3 has 16 residues. Between the trimmed V and J ends, which lost 10 bases and 0 bases, there was a span of 19 bases. The CDR3 reads CATPGDSRLAKNIQYF. CDR3 nucleotide sequence: TGTGCCACCCCCGGAGACAGCCGTTTAGCCAAAAACATTCAGTACTTC.

This clone has only one observation. This chain uses TRBV7-6 with TRBJ2-7; the D gene is possibly TRBD1 (6 bases). Germline CDR1 SGHVS, CDR2 FNYEAQ. V was pared by 5 bases and J by 4 bases, with 12 bases between. The CDR3 is 13 residues long. The CDR3 bases are TGTGCCAGCAGCCCTTTAGGGGGATACGAGCAGTACTTC. Protein: CASSPLGGYEQYF.

The rearrangement links TRBV4-3 to TRBJ1-1; D gene uncertain. V lost 3 bases, J lost 0 bases, and 14 bases lay in between. The germline CDR1 and CDR2 sequences are LGHNA and YSLEER. This CDR3 comprises 16 residues. The CDR3 nucleotides read TGCGCCAGCAGCCAGAGTGCGAGGAGCATGAACACTGAAGCTTTCTTT. This sequence encodes CASSQSARSMNTEAFF.

The chain combines TRBV30 with TRBJ1-4, with D possibly being TRBD1 (5 bases). In germline, CDR1 is GTSNPN, CDR2 SVGIG (reference sequence). Between the trimmed V and J ends, which lost 4 bases and 10 bases, there was a span of 22 bases. CDR3 length: 15 amino acids. Written as DNA, the CDR3 is TGTGCCTGGAAACCATTAGGGGCAACGGAAGGAAAACTGTTTTTT. Residues: CAWKPLGATEGKLFF.

The chain employs TRBV4-3 and TRBJ1-2; TRBD1 is a possible D gene (6 bases). Deletions cut 0 bases from V and 3 bases from J, with 11 bases between. CDR3 length: 15 amino acids. CDR1 LGHNA and CDR2 YSLEER come from the germline V gene. CDR3 in amino acids: CASSQDLAGDYGYTF. The CDR3 nucleotides are TGCGCCAGCAGCCAAGATCTCGCAGGGGACTATGGCTACACCTTC.

This clone showed up just once. The chain carries TRBV5-4 and TRBJ1-3; 8 bases align to TRBD1. Losses at the gene ends were 4 bases for V and 0 bases for J; bases not matched to a gene: 6. Germline CDR1 reads SGHNT; CDR2 reads YYREEE (reference sequence). The CDR3 extends over 16 amino acids. Here the CDR3 reads CASSPGQAFSGNTIYF. In DNA, the CDR3 is TGTGCCAGCAGCCCGGGACAGGCGTTCTCTGGAAACACCATATATTTT.